These 24 T cell receptor beta chains came from one sample sequenced in a study of blood T cells in healthy people across ages. Together with a sample-barcoded 5' primer, a J-beta primer mix was included in a second PCR lasting 7 to 11 cycles. TCRdb itself ran the 5' RACE reads through MiXCR, one entry per CDR3 protein. The sample carries over 1,300,000 distinct CDR3 sequences, around 55% recorded once. The sample was blood. The receptors shown here come from a young man in good health.

In its sample, this clonotype was seen once. For the CDR3, the DNA is TGTGCCAGCAGCTCCGCGAGGACCCAAGAGACCCAGTACTTC. Translation: CASSSARTQETQYF. The V and J genes are TRBV7-2 and TRBJ2-5; D not certain. Trimming took off 4 bases at V and 1 base at J, with 10 bases between the two ends. CDR3 length: 14 amino acids. Per the germline V gene, CDR1 is SGHTA and CDR2 is FQGNSA.

V is TRBV6-2 or TRBV6-3 and J is TRBJ2-7, with 9 bases fitting TRBD2. Trimming cost V 3 bases and J 2 bases; bases outside gene matches: 11. This CDR3 is built from 17 residues. Germline-derived CDR1 and CDR2 are MNHEY and SVGEGT. CDR3 region: CASSYKSSGGLTYEQYF. CDR3 nucleotide sequence: TGTGCCAGCAGTTATAAGAGCAGCGGGGGGCTGACCTACGAGCAGTACTTC.

The gene calls are TRBV20-1 and TRBJ2-5; D is unclear. CDR1 is DFQATT and CDR2 is SNEGSKA in the germline V gene (reference sequence). The CDR3 contains 12 residues. Trimming pared 3 bases from V and 4 bases from J, leaving 9 bases between. In DNA form, the CDR3 reads TGCAGTGCTAGTTTCCCCCCAGAGACCCAGTACTTC. Protein: CSASFPPETQYF.

The genes are TRBV4-1 and TRBJ1-1, with D perhaps TRBD1 (5 bases). The CDR3 consists of 14 residues. Looked up from germline, CDR1 is MGHRA and CDR2 is YSYEKL. V was pared by 8 bases and J by 2 bases, with 15 bases between. The CDR3 spells CASGIGDPNTEAFF. CDR3 DNA sequence: TGCGCCAGCGGAATAGGGGACCCCAACACTGAAGCTTTCTTT.

The rearrangement uses TRBV4-3 and TRBJ2-1; 9 nucleotides match TRBD2. The germline V gene encodes CDR1 LGHNA and CDR2 YSLEER. This CDR3 is 19 amino acids long. J gave up 8 bases and V 0 bases, and 17 bases lay outside the gene matches. CDR3 amino acids: CASSQDISAGGPYTDEQFF. The CDR3 DNA reads TGCGCCAGCAGCCAAGATATTTCGGCGGGGGGGCCGTATACCGATGAGCAGTTCTTC.

The sample holds a few counts of this clonotype. This chain links TRBV15 with TRBJ2-7, with D possibly being TRBD2 (5 bases). This CDR3 has 15 amino acids. Trimming left V 5 bases short and J 5 bases short, with 19 bases between. Germline CDR1 and CDR2: LNHNV and YYDKDF (reference sequence). CDR3 loop: CATSARAKHSDEQYF. As DNA, the CDR3 is TGTGCCACCAGCGCCCGAGCAAAGCATAGCGACGAGCAGTACTTC.

The J gene is TRBJ1-3, the V gene TRBV6-5; TRBD1 matches at 9 bases. The germline CDR1 and CDR2 sequences are MNHEY and SVGAGI. The CDR3 contains 17 residues. Trimming took 4 bases from V and 0 from J; bases not matched to a gene: 7. The CDR3 nucleotides are TGTGCCAGCAGTTTCCACAGGGGGCCTAACTCTGGAAACACCATATATTTT. Amino acids: CASSFHRGPNSGNTIYF.

The genes are TRBV11-2 and TRBJ2-7, with 7 bases identical to TRBD1. The CDR3 contains 17 residues. V lost 0 bases and J lost 6; bases outside the gene matches: 14. The germline V gene encodes CDR1 SGHAT and CDR2 FQNNGV. In DNA, the CDR3 is TGTGCCAGCAGCTTAGATCCCCCTCCCGGGGACAGCCGCGAGCAGTACTTC. Amino acids: CASSLDPPPGDSREQYF.

The genes are TRBV29-1 and TRBJ1-1; TRBD1 matches at 7 bases. The CDR3 covers 13 residues. V trimming: 7 bases; J trimming: 2 bases; junction bases outside the gene matches: 7. Germline V gene lookup returns CDR1 SQVTM and CDR2 ANQGSEA. This CDR3 is CSANDRANTEAFF. CDR3 sequence (DNA): TGCAGCGCCAACGACAGGGCTAACACTGAAGCTTTCTTT. The full variable domain, in which reference TRBV29-1 and TRBJ1-1 provide the parts outside the CDR3, is SAVISQKPSRDICQRGTSLTIQCQVDSQVTMMFWYRQQPGQSLTLIATANQGSEATYESGFVIDKFPISRPNLTFSTLTVSNMSPEDSSIYLCSANDRANTEAFFGQGTRLTVV.

The chain employs TRBV6-1 and TRBJ2-5, with a tentative D call TRBD2 (6 bases). CDR1 is MNHNS and CDR2 is SASEGT in the germline V gene. This CDR3 has 15 residues. With 5 bases removed from V and 2 bases from J, the gap between germline ends came to 15 bases. This chain's CDR3 is CASSSIGGEQETQYF. The CDR3 nucleotides read TGTGCCAGCAGTTCTATAGGAGGGGAGCAAGAGACCCAGTACTTC.

This clonotype was observed a few times. V usage is TRBV4-2 and J usage is TRBJ2-1, with 10 nucleotides matching TRBD1. Per the germline V gene, CDR1 is LGHNA and CDR2 is YNFKEQ. The CDR3 spans 19 residues. V lost 4 bases and J lost 6; bases outside the gene matches: 18. The chain's CDR3 is CASSPGPGQGLARSNEQFF. As DNA, the CDR3 is TGTGCCAGCAGCCCAGGACCGGGACAGGGGTTAGCGCGGAGCAATGAGCAGTTCTTC.

V usage is TRBV5-6 and J usage is TRBJ2-1; D gene unclear. The CDR3 contains 15 residues. Germline-derived CDR1 and CDR2 are SGHDT and YYEEEE. V was shortened by 4 bases and J by 8 bases, with 19 bases between the two germline ends. The CDR3 is CASSPAPLGGHEQFF. In nucleotides, the CDR3 is TGTGCCAGCAGCCCTGCACCCTTAGGTGGGCATGAGCAGTTCTTC.

V is TRBV29-1 and J is TRBJ1-2; 9 bases fit TRBD1. J was trimmed by 4 bases and V by 0 bases; bases with no gene match: 3. The germline V gene encodes CDR1 SQVTM and CDR2 ANQGSEA. The CDR3 length is 14 residues. In DNA form, the CDR3 reads TGCAGCGTTGAAGAGGGACAGGGCGTCTATGGCTACACCTTC. Amino acids: CSVEEGQGVYGYTF.

V gene TRBV4-3 combines with J gene TRBJ2-1; D not certain. The V and J ends lost 0 bases and 9 bases respectively, with 9 bases between them. The CDR3 length is 13 residues. Germline loops: CDR1 LGHNA, CDR2 YSLEER. The CDR3 coding sequence is TGCGCCAGCAGCCAAGATGGGCATGGTGAGCAGTTCTTC. Protein product: CASSQDGHGEQFF.

This chain connects TRBV6-5 to TRBJ2-7, with D tentatively TRBD1 (6 bases). The J call may be faulty, since TRBJ2-5 better matches the DNA end. Germline lookup yields CDR1 MNHEY and CDR2 SVGAGI. This CDR3 has 13 amino acids. CDR3 sequence reads: CASRAQGRETQYF. In DNA form, the CDR3 reads TGTGCCAGCAGGGCACAGGGCCGGGAGACCCAGTACTTC.

About this clonotype: A read error is possible here, since a much larger clone lies one base away. This chain connects TRBV2 to TRBJ2-3; D is undetermined. Germline-derived CDR1 and CDR2 are SNHLY and FYNNEI. This CDR3 region has 12 residues. Trimming took off 7 bases at V and 1 base at J, with 6 bases between the two ends. The CDR3 reads CASIFRTDTQYF. CDR3 DNA: TGTGCCAGCATCTTTCGCACAGATACGCAGTATTTT.

The V gene is TRBV27, the J gene TRBJ2-1; 12 nucleotides match TRBD2. Germline V gives CDR1 MNHEY, CDR2 SMNVEV (reference sequence). Trimming removed 2 bases from V and 7 bases from J; junction bases left unmatched: 3. This CDR3 comprises 15 residues. The CDR3 DNA reads as TGTGCCAGCAGTTTAGGGACTAGCGGGCAAAATGAGCAGTTCTTC. Its translation: CASSLGTSGQNEQFF.

V and J are TRBV6-2 or TRBV6-3 and TRBJ2-6, with D unresolved. CDR3 length: 16 amino acids. V was trimmed by 2 bases and J by 0 bases, leaving 8 bases between them. Germline V gives CDR1 MNHEY, CDR2 SVGEGT. CDR3 region: CASSYPLFSGANVLTF. CDR3 DNA sequence: TGTGCCAGCAGTTACCCGCTCTTCTCTGGGGCCAACGTCCTGACTTTC.

Turning to this clonotype: Germline is not matched at one junction end, which may reflect a read error. The rearrangement uses TRBV5-1 and TRBJ2-3, with D possibly being TRBD1 or TRBD2 (7 bases each). CDR1 and CDR2 from the germline V gene are SGHRS and YFSETQ. The CDR3 runs to 14 residues. The CDR3 loop reads CASRDSGVTDTQYF. Written as DNA, the CDR3 is TGTGCCAGCAGGGACAGCGGGGTTACAGATACGCAGTATTTT.

The chain carries TRBV29-1 and TRBJ1-4, with D unclear. The V end lost 7 bases, the J end lost 3 bases, and 12 bases lay between the germline ends. In germline, CDR1 is SQVTM, CDR2 ANQGSEA. This CDR3 spans 13 amino acids. The CDR3 region has the DNA TGCAGCGCCTCACAGTCGGCTAATGAAAAACTGTTTTTT. Amino acids: CSASQSANEKLFF.

This clonotype occurred a few times. The J gene is TRBJ1-1, the V gene TRBV7-8; D gene ambiguous. The germline V gene has CDR1 SGHVS and CDR2 FQNEAQ. The ends were cut back, 5 bases at V and 4 bases at J, with 11 bases in the middle. The CDR3 totals 13 residues. The CDR3 region is CASSLHEGTEAFF. The CDR3 bases are TGTGCCAGCAGCCTTCACGAGGGCACTGAAGCTTTCTTT.

The V gene is TRBV6-6, the J gene TRBJ1-2; weak D call: TRBD1 (6 bases). The CDR3 length is 16 residues. Trimming removed 0 bases at V and 3 bases at J, with 14 bases between. CDR1 is MNHNY and CDR2 is SVGAGI in the germline V gene (reference sequence). This CDR3 is CASSYSGRTEDYGYTF. CDR3 DNA sequence: TGTGCCAGCAGTTACTCGGGGCGGACAGAGGACTATGGCTACACCTTC.

The V call is TRBV13, the J call TRBJ2-5; 12 bases fit TRBD2. V lost 7 bases to trimming and J lost 1 base; unmatched junction nucleotides: 16. This CDR3 contains 19 residues. Germline values: CDR1 PRHDT, CDR2 FYEKMQ (reference sequence). CDR3 protein: CASTYRLAGAQPIQETQYF. CDR3 in DNA: TGTGCCAGCACCTATAGACTAGCGGGGGCCCAACCTATCCAAGAGACCCAGTACTTC.

CDR3 DNA sequence: TGTGCCAGCAGCTCGGGCCCAGCGGTGGCTGAAGCTTTCTTT. It is translated as CASSSGPAVAEAFF. The J gene is TRBJ1-1, the V gene TRBV6-2 or TRBV6-3; D call uncertain. The CDR3 contains 14 residues. Trimming left V 6 bases short and J 6 bases short, with 17 bases between. Per germline, CDR1 MNHEY and CDR2 SVGEGT.